One and the same sample provided the 22 T cell receptor beta chains below, sequenced in a study of blood T cell repertoires in COVID-19. Only in-frame clones appear in the TCRdb table, and some are missing; sequencing was by immunoSEQ multiplex PCR. This table has some 50,000 clones, around 84% appearing once. Source material: peripheral blood. The source of these receptors is a man in his forties or fifties with acute or convalescent COVID-19.

The V call is TRBV6-5, the J call TRBJ1-1; D gene uncertain. V gave up 4 bases and J gave up 1 base, with 16 bases separating them. Germline CDR1 MNHEY, CDR2 SVGAGI. CDR3 length: 16 amino acids. This chain's CDR3 is CASSSRLQRGNTEAFF. As DNA, the CDR3 is TGTGCCAGCAGTTCCCGCCTCCAGCGAGGGAACACTGAAGCTTTCTTT.

J is TRBJ2-7 and V is TRBV2; D is undetermined. The germline V gene encodes CDR1 SNHLY and CDR2 FYNNEI. This CDR3 has 13 amino acids. Trimming stripped 2 bases from V and 2 bases from J, with 7 bases between. The CDR3 coding sequence is TGTGCCAGCAGTGAAAACATCGCCTACGAGCAGTACTTC. Translated, it gives CASSENIAYEQYF.

This clone came up many times. The chain carries TRBV9 and TRBJ2-5; tentatively, D is TRBD1 (6 bases). CDR1 and CDR2 (germline): SGDLS, YYNGEE. The V and J ends lost 3 bases and 1 base respectively, with 10 bases between them. CDR3 length: 14 residues. For the CDR3, the DNA is TGTGCCAGCAGCGCAGGGGCCTCCCAAGAGACCCAGTACTTC. It specifies CASSAGASQETQYF.

The table lists this clone with a count of one. The chain employs TRBV7-9 and TRBJ2-5, with D possibly being TRBD1 (6 bases). Germline CDR1 and CDR2: SEHNR and FQNEAQ (reference sequence). Deletions cut 2 bases from V and 3 bases from J, with 13 bases between. There are 15 residues in the CDR3. CDR3 DNA sequence: TGTGCCAGCAGCTTACCCAGGGGCCTAGAAGAGACCCAGTACTTC. Translation gives CASSLPRGLEETQYF. Based on the CDR3 plus reference TRBV7-9 and TRBJ2-5, the full variable domain is DTGVSQNPRHKITKRGQNVTFRCDPISEHNRLYWYRQTLGQGPEFLTYFQNEAQLEKSRLLSDRFSAERPKGSFSTLEIQRTEQGDSAMYLCASSLPRGLEETQYFGPGTRLLVL.

The rearrangement uses TRBV5-5 and TRBJ1-4; D remains unclear. V was trimmed by 2 bases and J by 14 bases, leaving 16 bases between them. This CDR3 spans 13 amino acids. CDR1 is SGHKS, CDR2 YYEKEE, per germline (reference sequence). The CDR3 is CASSFTFLNPLFF. CDR3 bases: TGTGCCAGCAGCTTCACTTTCTTAAATCCTCTGTTTTTT. Variable domain in full (rest from reference TRBV5-5 and TRBJ1-4): DAGVTQSPTHLIKTRGQQVTLRCSPISGHKSVSWYQQVLGQGPQFIFQYYEKEERGRGNFPDRFSARQFPNYSSELNVNALLLGDSALYLCASSFTFLNPLFFGSGTQLSVL.

V gene TRBV9 combines with J gene TRBJ1-5; 10 positions match TRBD1. Germline CDR1 and CDR2: SGDLS and YYNGEE. The ends lost 0 bases at V and 5 bases at J; junction bases unmatched: 2. The CDR3 is 15 residues long. The CDR3 sequence is CASSVAGQGDQPQHF. In nucleotides, the CDR3 is TGTGCCAGCAGCGTAGCTGGACAGGGGGATCAGCCCCAGCATTTT.

This chain links TRBV3-1 (or the pseudogene TRBV3-2) with TRBJ1-1; D gene unclear. The CDR3 extends over 15 amino acids. Trimming took off 5 bases at V and 3 bases at J, with 16 bases between the two ends. From germline, CDR1 is LGHDT and CDR2 YNNKEL (reference sequence). Here the CDR3 reads CASSETGRMYTEAFF. The DNA of the CDR3 is TGTGCCAGCAGCGAAACCGGCAGGATGTACACTGAAGCTTTCTTT.

This clone was recorded only once. This chain links TRBV10-3 with TRBJ1-1; TRBD1 agrees at 8 bases. Germline CDR1 ENHRY, CDR2 SYGVKD. The V gene end was trimmed by 0 bases and the J gene end by 2 bases; junction bases not matched to a gene: 2. The CDR3 is 15 amino acids. In DNA, the CDR3 is TGTGCCATCAGTGAGTCGGGACAGGCCAACACTGAAGCTTTCTTT. Its protein product is CAISESGQANTEAFF.

The V and J genes are TRBV7-8 and TRBJ2-5; no reliable D call. Trimming removed 6 bases at V and 5 bases at J, with 7 bases between. The CDR3 is 11 residues long. Germline assignment: CDR1 SGHVS and CDR2 FQNEAQ. Here the CDR3 DNA reads TGTGCCAGCAGGATCGGGGAGACCCAGTACTTC. Amino acids: CASRIGETQYF.

In this sample, this clone turned up a few times. The rearrangement links TRBV7-2 to TRBJ1-4; TRBD1 aligns across 7 bases. Germline V gene lookup returns CDR1 SGHTA and CDR2 FQGNSA. J gave up 7 bases and V 0 bases, and 8 bases lay outside the gene matches. The CDR3 runs to 16 residues. CDR3 loop: CASSLASGGSGEKLFF. Here the CDR3 DNA reads TGTGCCAGCAGCTTAGCCTCAGGGGGTTCGGGTGAAAAACTGTTTTTT. The variable domain in full, completed from reference TRBV7-2 and TRBJ1-4, reads GAGVSQSPSNKVTEKGKDVELRCDPISGHTALYWYRQSLGQGLEFLIYFQGNSAPDKSGLPSDRFSAERTGGSVSTLTIQRTQQEDSAVYLCASSLASGGSGEKLFFGSGTQLSVL.

The count of this clone is one. This chain uses TRBV5-4 with TRBJ2-7; 10 bases map to TRBD1. The CDR3 extends over 13 amino acids. Germline CDR1 and CDR2: SGHNT and YYREEE (reference sequence). Trimming at V came to 2 bases and at J to 5 bases, leaving 1 base not matched to a gene. The CDR3 DNA reads TGTGCCAGCAGCTTCGGACAGGGGGACGAGCAGTACTTC. It is translated as CASSFGQGDEQYF.

V usage is TRBV19 and J usage is TRBJ1-4, with TRBD1 matching over 8 bases. Germline V gene sequence: CDR1 LNHDA, CDR2 SQIVND (reference sequence). V lost 0 bases and J lost 4; bases outside the gene matches: 7. The CDR3 has 17 residues. The CDR3 nucleotides are TGTGCCAGTAGTATAGATCGACAGGGGTTCAGTAATGAAAAACTGTTTTTT. It specifies CASSIDRQGFSNEKLFF.

Only one count was recorded for this clone. The V gene is TRBV5-1, the J gene TRBJ2-2; no firm D call. The germline V gene has CDR1 SGHRS and CDR2 YFSETQ. The CDR3 is 16 residues long. V shed 1 base and J shed 2 bases, with 12 bases lying between them. The CDR3 DNA follows: TGCGCCAGCAGCTTGAACATTGGCCCCAACACCGGGGAGCTGTTTTTT. Its protein product is CASSLNIGPNTGELFF.

This clone turned up a few times. The V call is TRBV4-1, the J call TRBJ2-1; a weak D match, TRBD2 (6 bases). Germline V gives CDR1 MGHRA, CDR2 YSYEKL. CDR3 length: 16 residues. V lost 0 bases, J lost 9 bases, and 18 bases lay in between. CDR3 region: CASSQEGGNSKGEQFF. The DNA of the CDR3 is TGCGCCAGCAGCCAAGAGGGCGGGAATTCGAAAGGTGAGCAGTTCTTC.

The chain is built from TRBV7-3 and TRBJ2-3; no definite D call. V lost 0 bases, J lost 4 bases, and 11 bases lay in between. The CDR3 runs 15 residues. In germline, CDR1 is SGHTA, CDR2 FQGTGA. The CDR3 here is CASSLTYNGPDTQYF. The CDR3 DNA follows: TGTGCCAGCAGCTTAACGTATAATGGCCCAGATACGCAGTATTTT.

The chain links TRBV5-4 to TRBJ1-4; a possible D gene is TRBD1 (5 bases). The germline CDR1 and CDR2 sequences are SGHNT and YYREEE (reference sequence). The CDR3 is 11 amino acids. V was clipped by 10 bases and J by 7 bases, with 11 bases between them. The CDR3 spells CASGGGEKLFF. CDR3 nucleotides: TGTGCCTCCGGGGGGGGTGAAAAACTGTTTTTT.

This chain uses TRBV7-2 with TRBJ1-3, with D tentatively TRBD1 (5 bases). The germline gives CDR1 SGHTA, CDR2 FQGNSA. V lost 5 bases to trimming and J lost 0 bases, with 17 bases between them. This CDR3 has 17 amino acids. The CDR3 bases are TGTGCCAGCAGCCTCTACTTCGACAGAGACTCTGGAAACACCATATATTTT. This gives the protein CASSLYFDRDSGNTIYF.

The chain links TRBV19 to TRBJ1-3; D is unclear. The germline gives CDR1 LNHDA, CDR2 SQIVND (reference sequence). V lost 7 bases and J lost 0, with 13 bases in between. The CDR3 runs 15 residues. The CDR3, as DNA: TGTGCCAGTAATAGGAGGACGGGCTCTGGAAACACCATATATTTT. Its protein is CASNRRTGSGNTIYF.

This chain links TRBV2 with TRBJ1-1; D remains ambiguous. V was pared by 7 bases and J by 5 bases, with 20 bases between. The CDR3 contains 15 residues. CDR1 is SNHLY and CDR2 is FYNNEI in the germline V gene. CDR3 nucleotides: TGTGCCAGCAAGCAGCTGCACAGCGGTGGAACTGAAGCTTTCTTT. This gives the protein CASKQLHSGGTEAFF.

This rearrangement joins TRBV11-2 to TRBJ2-1; D might be TRBD1 (5 bases). This CDR3 has 14 amino acids. Germline lookup yields CDR1 SGHAT and CDR2 FQNNGV. V was pared by 2 bases and J by 3 bases, with 8 bases between. The CDR3 is CASSLLTDYNEQFF. CDR3 sequence (DNA): TGTGCCAGCAGCTTACTGACAGACTACAATGAGCAGTTCTTC.

The chain joins TRBV24-1 to TRBJ2-1, with a tentative D call TRBD1 (6 bases). Looked up from germline, CDR1 is KGHDR and CDR2 is SFDVKD. The CDR3 is 14 residues long. V lost 2 bases and J lost 6, with 10 bases in between. Here the CDR3 reads CATSDWTDINEQFF. In nucleotides, the CDR3 is TGTGCCACCAGTGATTGGACAGACATCAATGAGCAGTTCTTC.

This chain joins TRBV27 and TRBJ1-1, with a possible D match to TRBD1 (5 bases). CDR1 MNHEY and CDR2 SMNVEV come from the germline V gene (reference sequence). Trimming took off 2 bases at V and 6 bases at J, with 10 bases between the two ends. The CDR3 spans 13 residues. This CDR3 is CASSLGRGPEAFF. The CDR3, as DNA: TGTGCCAGCAGTTTAGGGAGGGGCCCTGAAGCTTTCTTT.